This entry lists 8 T cell receptor beta chains sequenced from one sample in a study of breast tumors, draining lymph nodes, adjacent tissues. MiXCR, applied by TCRdb to the multiplex PCR reads, yields one record per CDR3 protein. The table records approximately 170,000 distinct CDR3 sequences, approximately 30% of them present only once. Axillary draining lymph nodes of breast cancer patients supplied the node samples. The source material was axillary lymph node tissue. These TCRs come from a female donor with breast cancer. Some clones in this sample may be carry-over from other donors' samples.

There are a few counts of this clonotype. This chain uses TRBV3-2 with TRBJ2-5; the D call of TRBD1 is as the table states it, not checked on the DNA. TRBV3-2 is described as a pseudogene. This CDR3 has 20 amino acids. The CDR3 DNA reads TGTGCCAGCAGCCAAGCGATCCCGACCCACGCGGTAGTGAATGGGGAGACCCAGTACTTC. It translates to CASSQAIPTHAVVNGETQYF.

This clonotype has a count of ten or more. The chain recombines TRBV25-1 with TRBJ1-2; possible D gene TRBD1, 5 bases. This CDR3 has 14 residues. V was shortened by 2 bases and J by 6 bases, with 13 bases between the two germline ends. Germline lookup yields CDR1 MGHDK and CDR2 SYGVNS. The CDR3 loop reads CASSERGMFDGYTF. CDR3 coding DNA: TGTGCCAGCAGTGAAAGGGGCATGTTCGATGGCTACACCTTC.

Comments on this clonotype: The junction shows a germline mismatch at one end, possibly a read error. V and J are TRBV10-3 and TRBJ1-6, with D possibly matching TRBD1 (6 bases). This CDR3 contains 12 residues. Germline loops: CDR1 ENHRY, CDR2 SYGVKD. The CDR3 DNA follows: TGTGCCTCCTGCCCAGGGGATTCGCCCCTCCACTTT. Protein sequence: CASCPGDSPLHF.

This clonotype was seen many times. The chain combines TRBV19 with TRBJ2-3; tentative D call: TRBD1 (5 bases). Germline loops: CDR1 LNHDA, CDR2 SQIVND (reference sequence). V dropped 7 bases and J dropped 4 bases, with 27 bases sitting between them. The CDR3 spans 18 residues. For the CDR3, the DNA is TGTGCCAGTACCCCCGCCTGGGCCGTACAGATAGGGGCAGATACGCAGTATTTT. It translates to CASTPAWAVQIGADTQYF.

This clonotype appeared a single time. The chain is built from TRBV19 and TRBJ2-3, with D maybe TRBD2 (6 bases). This CDR3 region has 14 residues. Germline CDR1 and CDR2: LNHDA and SQIVND (reference sequence). V was trimmed by 9 bases and J by 2 bases, leaving 15 bases between them. CDR3 bases: TGTGCCAGCAGGAGGGCGGTGAACACAGATACGCAGTATTTT. It encodes CASRRAVNTDTQYF.

With regard to this clonotype: A read error may be the cause here, since a much bigger clone is one base away. The CDR3 DNA reads as TGTGCCAGCAGCCTAGGACAGGGGGCCTACAATGAGCAGCTCTTC. Protein: CASSLGQGAYNEQLF. The V gene is TRBV11-2, the J gene TRBJ2-1; 11 positions match TRBD1. Germline CDR1 reads SGHAT; CDR2 reads FQNNGV. The CDR3 spans 15 residues.

In this sample, this clonotype turned up many times. V is TRBV6-5 and J is TRBJ2-7; 7 bases line up with TRBD1. There are 14 residues in the CDR3. Germline V gene sequence: CDR1 MNHEY, CDR2 SVGAGI. Trimming took 3 bases from V and 5 from J; bases not matched to a gene: 7. Written as DNA, the CDR3 is TGTGCCAGCAGTTATGACAGGGCGCGGGACGAGCAGTACTTC. This gives the protein CASSYDRARDEQYF.

This clonotype was seen many times. The chain carries TRBV5-6 and TRBJ2-3; 10 nucleotides match TRBD2. The CDR3 consists of 15 residues. V dropped 4 bases and J dropped 1; count of bases not matched to a gene: 3. Germline assignment: CDR1 SGHDT and CDR2 YYEEEE. CDR3 bases: TGTGCCAGCAGCATAAGCGGGGGGGGCACAGATACGCAGTATTTT. The encoded protein is CASSISGGGTDTQYF.